One and the same sample provided the 31 T cell receptor beta chains below, sequenced in a study of human T cells and chemical hapten exposure. TCRdb re-analysed the RACE reads in MiXCR, keeping a single row per CDR3 protein. The data hold approximately 44,000 distinct CDR3 sequences, with roughly 4.1% observed a single time. Described time point: healthy volunteer bleed at 2 weeks. Blood, whole and unfractionated, served as the source for total RNA extraction. The sequenced sample consisted of whole blood. The receptor set was obtained from a human donor in good health. Some clones in this sample may be carry-over from other donors' samples.

The chain links TRBV12-3 or TRBV12-4 to TRBJ2-7, with D possibly TRBD2 on 5 matching bases. The V gene lost 0 bases and the J gene lost 3 bases, with 6 bases spanning the gap. The CDR3 spans 13 residues. The CDR3 sequence is CASSLATSYEQYF. The DNA of the CDR3 is TGTGCCAGCAGTTTAGCTACTAGCTACGAGCAGTACTTC.

This clonotype was seen many times. This sequence joins TRBV28 and TRBJ1-2, with D unclear. Germline V gene data show CDR1 as MDHEN and CDR2 as SYDVKM. This CDR3 comprises 12 residues. With 5 bases removed from V and 5 bases from J, the gap between germline ends came to 9 bases. Written as DNA, the CDR3 is TGTGCCAGCAGTCTGGAGGTTTATGGCTACACCTTC. It encodes CASSLEVYGYTF.

This clonotype was recorded at least ten times. The rearrangement joins TRBV11-2 to TRBJ1-5; D is ambiguous. There are 14 residues in the CDR3. Trimming shortened V by 5 bases and J by 4 bases, and 12 bases separated the two germline ends. Germline CDR1 is SGHAT and CDR2 is FQNNGV. CDR3 DNA: TGTGCCAGCAGCCGGGAGGGAGGAAATCAGCCCCAGCATTTT. This encodes CASSREGGNQPQHF.

This clonotype was counted many times. This sequence joins TRBV7-9 and TRBJ2-6; D ambiguous. The ends were cut back, 5 bases at V and 0 bases at J, with 8 bases in the middle. Germline-derived CDR1 and CDR2 are SEHNR and FQNEAQ (reference sequence). The CDR3 runs 15 residues. In nucleotides, the CDR3 is TGTGCCAGCAGCCAGCTGGGCTCTGGGGCCAACGTCCTGACTTTC. Translated: CASSQLGSGANVLTF.

This clonotype was found many times. The rearrangement links TRBV21-1 to TRBJ2-7; TRBD2, the table's D call, was not compared with the DNA. TRBV21-1 is tagged as a pseudogene. The CDR3 spans 15 residues. In DNA, the CDR3 is TGTGCCAGCAGCAACCCTAGCGCCAGCTCCTACGAGCAGTACTTC. Protein: CASSNPSASSYEQYF.

This clonotype was observed a handful of times. The chain employs TRBV28 and TRBJ1-1; no clear D gene. CDR1 is MDHEN and CDR2 is SYDVKM in the germline V gene. The CDR3 is made up of 12 amino acids. Trimming cost V 3 bases and J 7 bases, with 9 bases left between them. This CDR3 reads CASSLEAFEAFF. The CDR3 DNA follows: TGTGCCAGCAGTTTGGAGGCATTTGAAGCTTTCTTT.

This clonotype was picked up many times. The V gene is TRBV11-2, the J gene TRBJ2-5; D is unclear. Trimming took 0 bases from V and 6 from J, leaving 11 bases between them. The CDR3 loop spans 14 amino acids. CDR1 is SGHAT, CDR2 FQNNGV, per germline. The CDR3: CASSLDFGAQTQYF. As DNA, the CDR3 is TGTGCCAGCAGCTTAGATTTTGGAGCCCAGACCCAGTACTTC.

The V call is TRBV9, the J call TRBJ1-4; D possibly corresponds to TRBD1 (5 bases). The CDR3 has 15 residues. CDR1 is SGDLS, CDR2 YYNGEE, per germline. V lost 0 bases, J lost 7 bases, and 13 bases lay in between. The DNA of the CDR3 is TGTGCCAGCAGCGTAGATGGGGCAGGAATTGAAAAACTGTTTTTT. Its translation is CASSVDGAGIEKLFF.

In its sample, this clonotype was seen many times. V and J are TRBV6-2 or TRBV6-3 and TRBJ2-1, with TRBD2 matching 7 bases. This CDR3 contains 17 residues. The ends lost 2 bases at V and 2 bases at J; junction bases unmatched: 9. Germline-derived CDR1 and CDR2 are MNHEY and SVGEGT. CDR3 in DNA: TGTGCCAGCAGTTACAGAGGGCCTAGCGGACCCTACAATGAGCAGTTCTTC. It is translated as CASSYRGPSGPYNEQFF.

In regard to this clonotype: Given a much more abundant clone one base away, this may be a read error. V gene TRBV6-5 combines with J gene TRBJ2-2; D gene ambiguous. Trimming left V 4 bases short and J 6 bases short, with 9 bases between. The germline V gene has CDR1 MNHEY and CDR2 SVGAGI. The length of the CDR3 is 13 residues. The CDR3 coding sequence is TGTGCCAGCAGTTTAGGTCGTCCCGGGGAGCTGTTTTTT. Translating gives CASSLGRPGELFF.

V and J are TRBV28 and TRBJ2-7, with TRBD1 as a possible D gene (7 bases). The CDR3 is made up of 16 amino acids. The V and J ends lost 0 bases and 2 bases respectively, with 14 bases between them. Per the germline V gene, CDR1 is MDHEN and CDR2 is SYDVKM. CDR3 protein: CASSLWRGDSPYEQYF. The CDR3 nucleotides are TGTGCCAGCAGTTTATGGAGGGGGGACAGTCCCTACGAGCAGTACTTC.

This clonotype was counted ten times or more. The chain uses TRBV9 and TRBJ2-7; D is perhaps TRBD1 (6 bases). The CDR3 contains 14 residues. The V gene's germline CDR1 is SGDLS and CDR2 YYNGEE. V gave up 4 bases and J gave up 5 bases, with 16 bases separating them. In DNA, the CDR3 is TGTGCCAGCAGCCCTAAGGGGGTGCTTGACGAGCAGTACTTC. This encodes CASSPKGVLDEQYF.

This clonotype came up many times. This chain joins TRBV7-9 and TRBJ2-7; TRBD1 matches at 8 bases. The CDR3 has 13 residues. CDR1 SEHNR and CDR2 FQNEAQ come from the germline V gene (reference sequence). After removal of 1 base from V and 11 bases from J, the junction contained 7 bases not matched to a gene. The CDR3 DNA reads as TGTGCCAGCAGCTTAGAGCAGGGGGCCTACGAGTACTTC. Translating it yields CASSLEQGAYEYF.

This clonotype was counted many times. The CDR3 region is CASSLNRPDETQYF. CDR3 coding DNA: TGTGCCAGCTCACTTAATCGGCCCGACGAGACCCAGTACTTC. This chain joins TRBV18 and TRBJ2-5; no clear D gene. The CDR3 runs 14 residues. With 4 bases removed from V and 5 bases from J, the gap between germline ends came to 14 bases. Germline assignment: CDR1 KGHSH and CDR2 LQKENI.

This clonotype was counted at least ten times. This chain uses TRBV1 with TRBJ2-1. TRBV1 is a recognized pseudogene. The CDR3 spans 15 residues. Written as DNA, the CDR3 is TGCACCAGCAGCCAAATAAACGGGGTCCGCAATGAGCAGTTCTTC. Protein sequence: CTSSQINGVRNEQFF.

CDR3: CSVATQGATNIQYF. CDR3 bases: TGCAGCGTTGCCACCCAGGGGGCTACAAACATTCAGTACTTC. V is TRBV29-1 and J is TRBJ2-4; 8 nucleotides line up with TRBD1. The CDR3 runs 14 residues. V dropped 4 bases and J dropped 6; count of bases not matched to a gene: 8. CDR1 SQVTM and CDR2 ANQGSEA come from the germline V gene.

This clonotype has a count of ten or more. The gene calls are TRBV29-1 and TRBJ2-2; D possibly corresponds to TRBD1 (5 bases). Looked up from germline, CDR1 is SQVTM and CDR2 is ANQGSEA. The CDR3 extends over 14 amino acids. V was shortened by 5 bases and J by 1 base, with 11 bases between the two germline ends. For the CDR3, the DNA is TGCAGCGTTCGGACGGACATGAACACCGGGGAGCTGTTTTTT. Protein product: CSVRTDMNTGELFF.

This clonotype was observed at least ten times. The chain carries TRBV29-1 and TRBJ2-7; 9 bases match TRBD2. The CDR3 runs to 14 residues. Trimming took 4 bases from V and 2 from J; bases not matched to a gene: 6. CDR1 is SQVTM, CDR2 ANQGSEA, per germline. Written as DNA, the CDR3 is TGCAGCGTTGCGTCTAGCGGGGACACCTACGAGCAGTACTTC. It yields the protein CSVASSGDTYEQYF.

This clonotype occurred many times. This sequence joins TRBV6-1 and TRBJ2-1; TRBD2 matches at 10 bases. CDR1 and CDR2 from the germline V gene are MNHNS and SASEGT. Germline trimming cut 2 bases from V and 8 bases from J; bases unmatched to any gene: 12. CDR3 length: 17 amino acids. The CDR3 sequence is CASSEWLAGDLWDEQFF. The DNA for the CDR3 is TGTGCCAGCAGTGAATGGCTAGCGGGAGACCTTTGGGATGAGCAGTTCTTC.

This clonotype showed up just a few times. J is TRBJ2-5 and V is TRBV6-6; the match to TRBD2 covers 7 bases. Germline lookup yields CDR1 MNHNY and CDR2 SVGAGI (reference sequence). This CDR3 spans 14 amino acids. The junction had 4 bases not matched to a gene; V was cut back by 2 bases and J by 4 bases. The CDR3 loop reads CASSYGGSVETQYF. In DNA, the CDR3 is TGTGCCAGCAGTTACGGCGGGAGCGTAGAGACCCAGTACTTC.

The J gene is TRBJ2-1, the V gene TRBV5-1; D perhaps matches TRBD2 (6 bases). Germline assignment: CDR1 SGHRS and CDR2 YFSETQ. The CDR3 has 15 amino acids. The germline V and J ends were trimmed by 3 bases and 0 bases, with 10 bases remaining between them. CDR3 sequence reads: CASSSGTASYNEQFF. CDR3 bases: TGCGCCAGCAGCTCCGGGACTGCCTCCTACAATGAGCAGTTCTTC. The entire variable domain, with the rest obtained from reference TRBV5-1 and TRBJ2-1, is as follows: KAGVTQTPRYLIKTRGQQVTLSCSPISGHRSVSWYQQTPGQGLQFLFEYFSETQRNKGNFPGRFSGRQFSNSRSEMNVSTLELGDSALYLCASSSGTASYNEQFFGPGTRLTVL.

This chain links TRBV4-1 with TRBJ1-5; no firm D call. V was pared by 4 bases and J by 0 bases, with 19 bases between. From germline, CDR1 is MGHRA and CDR2 YSYEKL. This CDR3 is 18 amino acids long. Here the CDR3 reads CASSRLPPSFNSNQPQHF. In DNA form, the CDR3 reads TGCGCCAGCAGCCGGTTACCGCCTAGTTTCAATAGCAATCAGCCCCAGCATTTT.

In this sample, this clonotype turned up many times. DNA of the CDR3: TGTGCCAGCAGTCCGGGACAGGCCTATGGCTACACCTTC. Protein product: CASSPGQAYGYTF. V gene TRBV12-3 or TRBV12-4 combines with J gene TRBJ1-2; 8 positions agree with TRBD1. Trimming at V came to 5 bases and at J to 4 bases, leaving 3 bases not matched to a gene. This CDR3 is 13 amino acids long.

This clonotype was observed at least ten times. This rearrangement joins TRBV28 to TRBJ2-7; the D gene is possibly TRBD1 (6 bases). There are 13 residues in the CDR3. V lost 2 bases to trimming and J lost 5 bases, with 10 bases between them. Looked up from germline, CDR1 is MDHEN and CDR2 is SYDVKM. The CDR3 is CASSLSRGHEQYF. CDR3 coding DNA: TGTGCCAGCAGTTTAAGCAGGGGTCACGAGCAGTACTTC. The variable domain in full, with the rest retrieved from reference TRBV28 and TRBJ2-7, is DVKVTQSSRYLVKRTGEKVFLECVQDMDHENMFWYRQDPGLGLRLIYFSYDVKMKEKGDIPEGYSVSREKKERFSLILESASTNQTSMYLCASSLSRGHEQYFGPGTRLTVT.

This clonotype has at least ten counts. V usage is TRBV6-4 and J usage is TRBJ2-3; D may be TRBD1 (6 bases). The ends were cut back, 2 bases at V and 3 bases at J, with 18 bases in the middle. The germline gives CDR1 MRHNA, CDR2 SNTAGT. This CDR3 spans 17 amino acids. The CDR3 loop is CASSDTSWAGATDTQYF. The DNA of the CDR3 is TGTGCCAGCAGTGACACTTCTTGGGCAGGGGCAACAGATACGCAGTATTTT.

V is TRBV12-3 or TRBV12-4 and J is TRBJ2-1, with D tentatively TRBD1 (6 bases). Between the trimmed V and J ends, which lost 5 bases and 8 bases, there was a span of 13 bases. The CDR3 sequence is 13 residues long. CDR3 bases: TGTGCCAGCAGTACACAGGGTTACGATGAGCAGTTCTTC. Its translation is CASSTQGYDEQFF.

This clonotype was counted many times. The genes are TRBV12-3 or TRBV12-4 and TRBJ2-1; D gene unclear. This CDR3 has 11 residues. Trimming pared 5 bases from V and 7 bases from J, leaving 6 bases between. The CDR3 DNA reads TGTGCCAGCAGTACTCGTAATGAGCAGTTCTTC. The encoded protein is CASSTRNEQFF.

Ten or more counts support this clonotype. This chain connects TRBV29-1 to TRBJ2-7; 7 bases map to TRBD2. V gave up 6 bases and J gave up 5 bases; unmatched junction bases: 16. This CDR3 is built from 15 residues. CDR1 SQVTM and CDR2 ANQGSEA come from the germline V gene. For the CDR3, the DNA is TGCAGCGTGGGGCCTAGGGCGGGAGCTAAGAACGAGCAGTACTTC. It yields the protein CSVGPRAGAKNEQYF.

Many counts were recorded for this clonotype. The J gene is TRBJ1-5, the V gene TRBV29-1; 8 positions agree with TRBD1. The CDR3 spans 12 residues. Germline loops: CDR1 SQVTM, CDR2 ANQGSEA. With 4 bases clipped from V and 7 bases from J, the junction kept 3 bases outside the gene matches. CDR3 in amino acids: CSVGSGGQPQHF. CDR3 nucleotide sequence: TGCAGCGTTGGCTCAGGGGGCCAGCCCCAGCATTTT.

This clonotype was picked up a small number of times. The genes are TRBV30 and TRBJ2-5, with D hard to call. Germline-derived CDR1 and CDR2 are GTSNPN and SVGIG (reference sequence). Trimming removed 4 bases at V and 5 bases at J, with 8 bases between. The CDR3 extends over 11 amino acids. CDR3 coding DNA: TGTGCCTGGATTCGGGCGGAGACCCAGTACTTC. Its protein product is CAWIRAETQYF.

This clonotype was recorded many times. The chain recombines TRBV6-6 with TRBJ2-2, with D possibly matching TRBD2 (6 bases). The CDR3 totals 17 residues. With 2 bases removed from V and 4 bases from J, the gap between germline ends came to 17 bases. Per germline, CDR1 MNHNY and CDR2 SVGAGI (reference sequence). CDR3 DNA sequence: TGTGCCAGCAGTTACGCGATACTAGCCACGGGCACCGGGGAGCTGTTTTTT. Protein: CASSYAILATGTGELFF.